This record covers a single TCR beta chain. Its antigen is not known. The same CDR3 is also encoded by other DNA sequences in this sample. cDNA synthesis used the whole RNA isolate, giving expressed TCRB sequences. Clones were read by immunoSEQ multiplex PCR, and TCRdb kept only the in-frame ones, dropping some. The sample yields 240,000 or so clones, roughly 22% seen once. V lost 3 bases and J lost 3, with 5 bases in between. The length of the CDR3 is 12 residues. In germline, CDR1 is MDHEN, CDR2 SYDVKM. The record originates from a study of beta chain features in type 1 diabetes. The study, taken as a whole, reports: Moderate but significant shortening of TCRB CDR3s was recorded in all four CD4+ subsets from Type 1 diabetes patients.

The source is a woman in her 40s with type 1 diabetes. Input material: naive CD4+ T cells from blood. V usage is TRBV28 and J usage is TRBJ1-2; no clear D. CDR3 sequence reads: CASSLADYGYTF. As DNA, the CDR3 is TGTGCCAGCAGTTTGGCCGACTATGGCTACACCTTC.